One and the same sample provided the 10 T cell receptor beta chains below, sequenced in a study of human thymus T cells. Sequenced by immunoSEQ multiplex PCR; TCRdb stores in-frame clones only, minus some. The sample holds 45,000 to 75,000 clones, around 94% seen once. Sequences were obtained from blood. The receptor set was obtained from a boy younger than two with a congenital heart defect but otherwise immunologically healthy.

The V gene is TRBV19, the J gene TRBJ2-7; D not certain. The CDR3 is 17 amino acids. In germline, CDR1 is LNHDA, CDR2 SQIVND (reference sequence). V lost 2 bases and J 2 bases, leaving 19 bases between the germline ends. The CDR3 protein is CASSIFWQAIGAYEQYF. In DNA form, the CDR3 reads TGTGCCAGTAGTATATTTTGGCAGGCGATAGGCGCCTACGAGCAGTACTTC.

The chain carries TRBV6-5 and TRBJ2-7; possibly TRBD1 for D (6 bases). The CDR3 loop spans 16 amino acids. Per germline, CDR1 MNHEY and CDR2 SVGAGI. The V end lost 0 bases, the J end lost 3 bases, and 15 bases lay between the germline ends. The CDR3 nucleotides read TGTGCCAGCAGTTACTCGTCGACAGGCCTCCTCTACGAGCAGTACTTC. This encodes CASSYSSTGLLYEQYF.

The chain uses TRBV6-1 and TRBJ1-5; 10 nucleotides agree with TRBD1. V gave up 6 bases and J gave up 5 bases; unmatched junction bases: 4. The CDR3 sequence is 14 residues long. In germline, CDR1 is MNHNS, CDR2 SASEGT. CDR3 residues: CASSLDRGDQPQHF. CDR3 sequence (DNA): TGTGCCAGCAGCCTGGACAGGGGGGATCAGCCCCAGCATTTT.

The chain joins TRBV20-1 to TRBJ2-5, with D unresolved. The CDR3 extends over 11 amino acids. CDR1 and CDR2 (germline): DFQATT, SNEGSKA (reference sequence). Trimming cost V 6 bases and J 1 base, with 6 bases left between them. The CDR3 DNA sequence: TGCAGTGCAAGACCCCAAGAGACCCAGTACTTC. Residues: CSARPQETQYF.

The V call is TRBV2, the J call TRBJ2-2; D may be TRBD1 or TRBD2 (6 bases each). Germline CDR1 is SNHLY and CDR2 is FYNNEI. There are 15 residues in the CDR3. Trimming cost V 8 bases and J 5 bases, with 18 bases left between them. The CDR3 nucleotides are TGTGCCAGCGGAGCCCGGGGGCCAGGGACCGGGGAGCTGTTTTTT. Translated: CASGARGPGTGELFF. Full variable domain (rest looked up from reference TRBV2 and TRBJ2-2): EPEVTQTPSHQVTQMGQEVILRCVPISNHLYFYWYRQILGQKVEFLVSFYNNEISEKSEIFDDQFSVERPDGSNFTLKIRSTKLEDSAMYFCASGARGPGTGELFFGEGSRLTVL.

The gene calls are TRBV5-1 and TRBJ1-1; D is perhaps TRBD1 (5 bases). V was pared by 1 base and J by 1 base, with 5 bases between. Germline values: CDR1 SGHRS, CDR2 YFSETQ. The CDR3 totals 13 residues. The CDR3 DNA reads as TGCGCCAGCAGCTTGACAGGGAACACTGAAGCTTTCTTT. It encodes CASSLTGNTEAFF.

V and J are TRBV7-6 and TRBJ1-3, with D uncertain. From germline, CDR1 is SGHVS and CDR2 FNYEAQ. This CDR3 is built from 17 residues. The ends were cut back, 5 bases at V and 0 bases at J, with 17 bases in the middle. CDR3 loop: CASSLSVWENSGNTIYF. The DNA for the CDR3 is TGTGCCAGCAGCCTTTCGGTGTGGGAAAACTCTGGAAACACCATATATTTT.

The chain couples TRBV13 to TRBJ2-7; 7 bases agree with TRBD1. Germline CDR1 and CDR2: PRHDT and FYEKMQ (reference sequence). The trim removed 5 bases at V and 4 bases at J, leaving 11 bases unmatched. This CDR3 has 15 amino acids. The CDR3 here is CASSLGQPLAYEQYF. CDR3 nucleotide sequence: TGTGCCAGCAGCCTGGGACAGCCCTTGGCGTACGAGCAGTACTTC.

This chain joins TRBV4-2 and TRBJ2-1; a weak D match, TRBD2 (6 bases). The germline V and J ends were trimmed by 0 bases and 7 bases, with 16 bases remaining between them. The CDR3 extends over 16 amino acids. Germline V CDR1 and CDR2: LGHNA, YNFKEQ. The CDR3 protein is CASSQDYSGVKNEQFF. DNA of the CDR3: TGTGCCAGCAGCCAAGATTATTCGGGGGTTAAGAATGAGCAGTTCTTC.

CDR3 sequence (DNA): TGTGCCAGCAGTTCCCCCCATGCCGACAGGGGTCCAGATACGCAGTATTTT. Its translation is CASSSPHADRGPDTQYF. V and J are TRBV28 and TRBJ2-3; 8 bases line up with TRBD1. V shed 4 bases and J 4 bases; nucleotides not matched to a gene: 13. Germline V gives CDR1 MDHEN, CDR2 SYDVKM. This CDR3 spans 17 amino acids.